This T cell receptor beta chain stems from a study of PD-1 blockade in classical Hodgkin lymphoma. The protocol was immunoSEQ multiplex PCR, while the TCRdb copy is restricted to in-frame clones and leaves out a portion. The repertoire includes more than 70,000 clones, about 90% of them detected once, and approximately 2.6% sits in the top ten. Per germline, CDR1 MDHEN and CDR2 SYDVKM. Trimming cost V 7 bases and J 7 bases; bases outside gene matches: 4. There are 12 residues in the CDR3. In regard to this clone: Its antigen is still unknown.

General study findings and limits: It was CD4+ TCR diversity, not CD8+, that rose significantly by C4D1. The drivers behind the repertoire differences, possibly disease activity or prior therapy, remain undefined. Newly diagnosed patients reportedly trailed healthy donors in baseline TCR diversity. Baseline diversity in complete responders resembled that of newly diagnosed patients.

Autologous stem cell transplantation was followed by relapse in every patient, and brentuximab vedotin exposure varied. This chain links TRBV28 with TRBJ1-2; 9 positions match TRBD1. The receptor's source is a human donor with classical Hodgkin lymphoma. The source was peripheral blood mononuclear cells (PBMCs), collected before the second cycle of nivolumab. The CDR3 sequence is CASTQGAGGYTF. The CDR3 DNA follows: TGTGCCAGCACACAGGGGGCTGGTGGCTACACCTTC.